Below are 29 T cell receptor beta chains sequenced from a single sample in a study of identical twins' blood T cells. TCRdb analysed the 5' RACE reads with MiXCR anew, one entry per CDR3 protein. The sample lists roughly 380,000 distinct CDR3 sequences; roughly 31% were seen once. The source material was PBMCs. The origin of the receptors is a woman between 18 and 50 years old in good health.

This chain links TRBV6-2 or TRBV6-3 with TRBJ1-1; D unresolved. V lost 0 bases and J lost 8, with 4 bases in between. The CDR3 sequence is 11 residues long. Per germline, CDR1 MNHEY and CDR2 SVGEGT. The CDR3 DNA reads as TGTGCCAGCAGTTACTCCAGGGAAGCTTTCTTT. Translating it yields CASSYSREAFF.

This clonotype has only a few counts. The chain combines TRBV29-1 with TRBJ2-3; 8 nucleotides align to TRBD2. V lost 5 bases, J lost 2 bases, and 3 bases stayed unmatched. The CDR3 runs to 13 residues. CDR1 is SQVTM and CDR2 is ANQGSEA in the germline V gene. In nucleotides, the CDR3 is TGCAGCGTTTATAGCGGGGACACAGATACGCAGTATTTT. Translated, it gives CSVYSGDTDTQYF.

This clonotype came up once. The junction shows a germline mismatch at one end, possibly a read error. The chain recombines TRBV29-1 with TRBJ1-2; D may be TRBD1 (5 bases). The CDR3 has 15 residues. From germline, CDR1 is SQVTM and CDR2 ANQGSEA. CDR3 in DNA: TGCAGTGTTGAAGGGACCGTTACCTTTAACTATGGCTACACCTTC. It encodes CSVEGTVTFNYGYTF.

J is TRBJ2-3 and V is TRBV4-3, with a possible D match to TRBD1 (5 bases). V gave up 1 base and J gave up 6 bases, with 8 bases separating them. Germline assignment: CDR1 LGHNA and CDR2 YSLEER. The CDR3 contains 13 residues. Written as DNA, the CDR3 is TGCGCCAGCAGCCAAGTAACAGGCGATACGCAGTATTTT. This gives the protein CASSQVTGDTQYF.

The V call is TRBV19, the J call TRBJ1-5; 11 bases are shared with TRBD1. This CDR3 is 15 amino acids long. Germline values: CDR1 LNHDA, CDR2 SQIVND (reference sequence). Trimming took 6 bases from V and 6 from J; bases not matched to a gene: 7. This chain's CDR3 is CASSLTGTGGQPQHF. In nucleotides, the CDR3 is TGTGCCAGTAGCCTCACCGGGACAGGGGGTCAGCCCCAGCATTTT.

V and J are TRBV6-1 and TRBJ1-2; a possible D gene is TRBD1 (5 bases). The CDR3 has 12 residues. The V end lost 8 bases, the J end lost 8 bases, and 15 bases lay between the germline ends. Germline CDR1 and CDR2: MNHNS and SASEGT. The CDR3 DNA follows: TGTGCCAGCTCTTCCCAGGGTCGCGGCTACACCTTC. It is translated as CASSSQGRGYTF.

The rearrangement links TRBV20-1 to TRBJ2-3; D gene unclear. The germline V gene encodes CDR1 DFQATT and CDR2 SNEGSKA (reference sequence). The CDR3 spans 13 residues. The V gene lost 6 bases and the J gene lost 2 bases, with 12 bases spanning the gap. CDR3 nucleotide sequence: TGCAGTGCCCATCTGGGAACCACAGATACGCAGTATTTT. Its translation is CSAHLGTTDTQYF.

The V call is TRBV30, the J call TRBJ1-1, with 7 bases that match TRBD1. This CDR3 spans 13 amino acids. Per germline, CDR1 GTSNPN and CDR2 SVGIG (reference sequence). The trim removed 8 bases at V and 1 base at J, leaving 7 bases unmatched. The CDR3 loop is CAAYRGGNTEAFF. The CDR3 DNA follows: TGTGCCGCATACAGGGGAGGGAACACTGAAGCTTTCTTT.

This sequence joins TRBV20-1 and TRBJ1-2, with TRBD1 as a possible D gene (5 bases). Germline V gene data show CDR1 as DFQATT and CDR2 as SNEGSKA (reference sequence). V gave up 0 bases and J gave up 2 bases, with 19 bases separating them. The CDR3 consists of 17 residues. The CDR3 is CSARDRGPGQTNYGYTF. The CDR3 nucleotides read TGCAGTGCTAGAGATCGGGGCCCAGGGCAGACAAACTATGGCTACACCTTC.

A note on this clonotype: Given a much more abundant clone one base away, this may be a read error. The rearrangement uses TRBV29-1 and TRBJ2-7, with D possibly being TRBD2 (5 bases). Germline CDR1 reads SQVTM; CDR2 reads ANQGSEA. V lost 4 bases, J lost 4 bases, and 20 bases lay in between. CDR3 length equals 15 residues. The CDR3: CSVGGSVSIGYEQYF. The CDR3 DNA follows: TGCAGCGTTGGAGGGTCCGTGTCCATAGGATACGAGCAGTACTTC.

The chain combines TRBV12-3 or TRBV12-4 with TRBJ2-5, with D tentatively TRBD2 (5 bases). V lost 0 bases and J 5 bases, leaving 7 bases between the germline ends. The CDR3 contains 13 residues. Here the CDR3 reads CASSLAEEETQYF. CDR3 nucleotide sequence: TGTGCCAGCAGTTTAGCGGAGGAGGAGACCCAGTACTTC.

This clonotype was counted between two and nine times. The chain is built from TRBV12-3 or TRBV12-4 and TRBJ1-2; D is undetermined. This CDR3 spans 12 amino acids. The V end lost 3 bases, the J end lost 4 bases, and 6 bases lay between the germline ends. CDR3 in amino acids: CASSLAPYGYTF. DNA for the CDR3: TGTGCCAGCAGTTTGGCACCCTATGGCTACACCTTC.

The CDR3 sequence: CASSKGHSLQDEQYF. CDR3 sequence (DNA): TGCGCCAGCAGCAAGGGGCACTCCTTACAAGACGAGCAGTACTTC. The chain is built from TRBV5-1 and TRBJ2-7; D is perhaps TRBD1 (5 bases). CDR1 SGHRS and CDR2 YFSETQ come from the germline V gene. V shed 4 bases and J shed 5 bases, with 19 bases lying between them. This CDR3 has 15 amino acids.

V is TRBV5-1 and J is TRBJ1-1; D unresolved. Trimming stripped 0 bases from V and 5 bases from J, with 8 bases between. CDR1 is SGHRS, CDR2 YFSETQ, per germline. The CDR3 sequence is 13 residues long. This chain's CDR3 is CASSLDVTTEAFF. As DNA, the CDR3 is TGCGCCAGCAGCTTGGATGTGACGACTGAAGCTTTCTTT.

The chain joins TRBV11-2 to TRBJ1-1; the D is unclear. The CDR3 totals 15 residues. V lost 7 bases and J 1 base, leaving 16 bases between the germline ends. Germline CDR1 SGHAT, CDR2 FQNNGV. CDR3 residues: CASNRPVGENTEAFF. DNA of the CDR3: TGTGCCAGCAATCGTCCGGTGGGAGAGAACACTGAAGCTTTCTTT. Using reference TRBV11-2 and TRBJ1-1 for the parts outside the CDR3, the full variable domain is EAGVAQSPRYKIIEKRQSVAFWCNPISGHATLYWYQQILGQGPKLLIQFQNNGVVDDSQLPKDRFSAERLKGVDSTLKIQPAKLEDSAVYLCASNRPVGENTEAFFGQGTRLTVV.

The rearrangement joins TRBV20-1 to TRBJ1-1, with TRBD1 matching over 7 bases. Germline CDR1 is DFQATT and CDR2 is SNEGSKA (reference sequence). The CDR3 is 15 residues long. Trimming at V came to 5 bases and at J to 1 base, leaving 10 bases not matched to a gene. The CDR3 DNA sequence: TGCAGTGCTTCCCGGGACAGTTACAAGAACACTGAAGCTTTCTTT. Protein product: CSASRDSYKNTEAFF.

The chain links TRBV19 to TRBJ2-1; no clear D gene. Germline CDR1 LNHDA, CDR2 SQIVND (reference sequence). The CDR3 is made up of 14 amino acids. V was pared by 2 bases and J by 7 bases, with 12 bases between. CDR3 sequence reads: CASSIKGRSNEQFF. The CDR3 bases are TGTGCCAGTAGTATAAAGGGCAGGTCGAATGAGCAGTTCTTC.

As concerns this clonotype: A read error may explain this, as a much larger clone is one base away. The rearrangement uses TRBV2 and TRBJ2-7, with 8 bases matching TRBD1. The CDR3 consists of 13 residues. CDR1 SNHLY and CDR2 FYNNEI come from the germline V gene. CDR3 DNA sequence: TGTGCCAGCAATGGACAGGGCGTCTACGAGCGGTACTTC. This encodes CASNGQGVYERYF.

The CDR3 sequence is CASSLSAWGTYNEQFF. The CDR3 DNA is TGTGCCAGCAGTTTATCCGCGTGGGGTACCTACAATGAGCAGTTCTTC. This chain connects TRBV27 to TRBJ2-1; D not certain. Trimming pared 0 bases from V and 2 bases from J, leaving 11 bases between. The CDR3 sequence is 16 residues long. CDR1 MNHEY and CDR2 SMNVEV come from the germline V gene (reference sequence).

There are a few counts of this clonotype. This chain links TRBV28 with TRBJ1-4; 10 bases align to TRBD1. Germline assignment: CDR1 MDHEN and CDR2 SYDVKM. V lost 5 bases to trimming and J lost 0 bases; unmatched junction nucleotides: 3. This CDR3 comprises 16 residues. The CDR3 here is CASSRTGGPTNEKLFF. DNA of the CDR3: TGTGCCAGCAGTAGGACAGGGGGACCAACTAATGAAAAACTGTTTTTT.

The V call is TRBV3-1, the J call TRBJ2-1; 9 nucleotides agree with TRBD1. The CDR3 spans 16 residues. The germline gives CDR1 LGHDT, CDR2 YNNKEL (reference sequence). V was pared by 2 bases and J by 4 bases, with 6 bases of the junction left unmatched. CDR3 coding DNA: TGTGCCAGCAGCCAATCCGGGACAGGGAGATACAATGAGCAGTTCTTC. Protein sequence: CASSQSGTGRYNEQFF.

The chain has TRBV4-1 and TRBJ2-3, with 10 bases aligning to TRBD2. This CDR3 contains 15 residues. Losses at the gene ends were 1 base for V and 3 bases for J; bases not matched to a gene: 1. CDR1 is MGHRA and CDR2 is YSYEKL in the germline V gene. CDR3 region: CASSQVSGRTDTQYF. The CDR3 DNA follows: TGCGCCAGCAGCCAAGTTAGCGGGAGGACAGATACGCAGTATTTT.

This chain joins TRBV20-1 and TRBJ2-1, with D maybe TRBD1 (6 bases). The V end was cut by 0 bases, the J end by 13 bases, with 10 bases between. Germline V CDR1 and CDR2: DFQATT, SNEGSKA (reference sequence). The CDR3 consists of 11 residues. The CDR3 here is CSARDLGQQFF. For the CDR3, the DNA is TGCAGTGCTAGAGATTTGGGACAACAGTTCTTC.

Here the CDR3 DNA reads TGCAGTGCTAGTGTCTATCGTGGAAACACCATATATTTT. It specifies CSASVYRGNTIYF. The chain recombines TRBV20-1 with TRBJ1-3; unclear D gene. Deletions cut 3 bases from V and 3 bases from J, with 9 bases between. CDR3 length: 13 residues. Looked up from germline, CDR1 is DFQATT and CDR2 is SNEGSKA (reference sequence).

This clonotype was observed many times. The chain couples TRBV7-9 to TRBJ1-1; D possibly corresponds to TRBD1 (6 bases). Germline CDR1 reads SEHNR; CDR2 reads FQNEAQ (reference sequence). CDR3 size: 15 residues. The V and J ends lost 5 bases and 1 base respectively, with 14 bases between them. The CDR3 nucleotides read TGTGCCAGCAGCCTACGGGACACCACGAACACTGAAGCTTTCTTT. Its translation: CASSLRDTTNTEAFF.

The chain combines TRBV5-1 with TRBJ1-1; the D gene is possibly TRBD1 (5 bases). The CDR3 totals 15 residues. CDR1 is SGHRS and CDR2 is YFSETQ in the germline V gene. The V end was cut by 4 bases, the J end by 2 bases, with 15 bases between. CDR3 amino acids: CASSRITGANTEAFF. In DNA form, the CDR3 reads TGCGCCAGCAGCCGAATAACCGGGGCCAACACTGAAGCTTTCTTT.

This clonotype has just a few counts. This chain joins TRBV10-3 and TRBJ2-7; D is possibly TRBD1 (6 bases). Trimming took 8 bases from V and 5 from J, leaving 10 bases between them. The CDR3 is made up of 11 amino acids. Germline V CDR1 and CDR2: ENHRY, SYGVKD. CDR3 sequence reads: CAIQGSHEQYF. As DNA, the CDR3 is TGTGCCATCCAGGGGAGTCACGAGCAGTACTTC.

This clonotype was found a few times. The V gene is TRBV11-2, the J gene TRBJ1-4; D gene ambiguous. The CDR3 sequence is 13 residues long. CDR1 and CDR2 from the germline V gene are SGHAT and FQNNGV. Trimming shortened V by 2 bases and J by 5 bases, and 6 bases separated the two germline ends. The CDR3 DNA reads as TGTGCCAGCAGCTTAAGCAGGAATGAAAAACTGTTTTTT. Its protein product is CASSLSRNEKLFF.

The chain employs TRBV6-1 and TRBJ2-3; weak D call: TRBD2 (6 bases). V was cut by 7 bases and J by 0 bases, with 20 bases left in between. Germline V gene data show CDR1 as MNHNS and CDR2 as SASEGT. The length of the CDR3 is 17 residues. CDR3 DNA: TGTGCCAGCATTTACCAAGAAGGACTACAAAGCACAGATACGCAGTATTTT. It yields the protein CASIYQEGLQSTDTQYF.